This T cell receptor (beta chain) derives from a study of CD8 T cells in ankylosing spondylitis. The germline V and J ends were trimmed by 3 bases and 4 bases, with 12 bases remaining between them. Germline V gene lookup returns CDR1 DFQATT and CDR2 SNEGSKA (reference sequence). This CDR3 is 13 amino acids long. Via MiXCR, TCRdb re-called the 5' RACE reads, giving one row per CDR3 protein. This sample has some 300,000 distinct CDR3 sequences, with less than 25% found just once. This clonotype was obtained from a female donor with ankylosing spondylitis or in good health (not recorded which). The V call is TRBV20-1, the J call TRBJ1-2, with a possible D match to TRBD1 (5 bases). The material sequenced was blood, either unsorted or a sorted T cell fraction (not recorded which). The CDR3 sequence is CSASQGGSYGYTF. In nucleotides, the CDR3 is TGCAGTGCTAGCCAGGGCGGTAGCTATGGCTACACCTTC.